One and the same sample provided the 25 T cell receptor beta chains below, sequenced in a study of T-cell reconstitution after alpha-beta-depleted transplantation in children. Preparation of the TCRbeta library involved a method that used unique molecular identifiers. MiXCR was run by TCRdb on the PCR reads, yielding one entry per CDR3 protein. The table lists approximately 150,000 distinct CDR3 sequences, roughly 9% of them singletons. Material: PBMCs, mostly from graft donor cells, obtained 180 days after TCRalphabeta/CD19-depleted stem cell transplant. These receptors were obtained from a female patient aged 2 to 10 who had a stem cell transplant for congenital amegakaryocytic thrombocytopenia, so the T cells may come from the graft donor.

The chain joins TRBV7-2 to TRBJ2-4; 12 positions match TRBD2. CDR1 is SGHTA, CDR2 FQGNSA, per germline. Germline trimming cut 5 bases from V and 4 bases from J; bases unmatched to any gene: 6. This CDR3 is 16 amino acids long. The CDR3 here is CASSPGLAGKKNIQYF. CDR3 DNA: TGTGCCAGCAGCCCCGGACTAGCGGGAAAAAAAAACATTCAGTACTTC.

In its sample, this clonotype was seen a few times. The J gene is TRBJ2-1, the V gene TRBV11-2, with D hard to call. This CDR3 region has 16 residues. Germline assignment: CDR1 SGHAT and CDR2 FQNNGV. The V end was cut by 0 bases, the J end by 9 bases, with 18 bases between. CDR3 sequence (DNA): TGTGCCAGCAGCTTAGACCCCGGTAACGTGGGTACTGAGCAGTTCTTC. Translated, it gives CASSLDPGNVGTEQFF.

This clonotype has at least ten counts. The CDR3 sequence is CASSFPASSYNEQFF. Written as DNA, the CDR3 is TGTGCCAGCAGCTTTCCAGCAAGCTCCTACAATGAGCAGTTCTTC. The rearrangement uses TRBV5-4 and TRBJ2-1; D is ambiguous. CDR3 length: 15 amino acids. Germline CDR1 reads SGHNT; CDR2 reads YYREEE (reference sequence). Trimming removed 2 bases at V and 0 bases at J, with 9 bases between.

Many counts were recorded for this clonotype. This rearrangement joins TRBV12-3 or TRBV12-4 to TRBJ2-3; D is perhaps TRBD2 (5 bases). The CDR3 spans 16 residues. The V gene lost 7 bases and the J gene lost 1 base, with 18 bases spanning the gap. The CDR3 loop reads CASTPPRGLRTDTQYF. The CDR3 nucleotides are TGTGCCAGCACCCCACCTCGGGGATTACGCACAGATACGCAGTATTTT.

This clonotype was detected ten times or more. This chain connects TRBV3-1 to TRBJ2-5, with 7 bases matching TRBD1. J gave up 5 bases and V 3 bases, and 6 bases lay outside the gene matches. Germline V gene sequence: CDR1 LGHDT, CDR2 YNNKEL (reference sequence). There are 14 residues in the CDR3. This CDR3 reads CASSHEGARETQYF. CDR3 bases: TGTGCCAGCAGCCATGAGGGGGCGCGGGAGACCCAGTACTTC.

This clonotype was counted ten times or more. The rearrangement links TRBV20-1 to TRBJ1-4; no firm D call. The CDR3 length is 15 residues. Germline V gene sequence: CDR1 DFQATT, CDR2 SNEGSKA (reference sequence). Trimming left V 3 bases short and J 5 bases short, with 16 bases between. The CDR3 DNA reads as TGCAGTGCTAGCCCCCCGTTGGCGGCAAATGAAAAACTGTTTTTT. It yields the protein CSASPPLAANEKLFF.

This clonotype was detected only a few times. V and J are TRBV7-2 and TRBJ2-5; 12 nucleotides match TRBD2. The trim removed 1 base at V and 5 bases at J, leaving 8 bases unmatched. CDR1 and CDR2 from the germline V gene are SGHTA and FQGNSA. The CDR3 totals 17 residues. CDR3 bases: TGTGCCAGCAGCTTAGGAGCTAGCGGGAGGGCGAGGGAGACCCAGTACTTC. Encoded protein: CASSLGASGRARETQYF.

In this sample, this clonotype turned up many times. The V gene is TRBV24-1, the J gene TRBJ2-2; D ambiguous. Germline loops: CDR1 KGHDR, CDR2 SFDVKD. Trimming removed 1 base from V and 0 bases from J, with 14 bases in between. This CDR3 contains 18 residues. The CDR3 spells CATSDLNPGQPNTGELFF. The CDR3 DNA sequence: TGTGCCACCAGTGATTTAAACCCAGGCCAGCCGAACACCGGGGAGCTGTTTTTT.

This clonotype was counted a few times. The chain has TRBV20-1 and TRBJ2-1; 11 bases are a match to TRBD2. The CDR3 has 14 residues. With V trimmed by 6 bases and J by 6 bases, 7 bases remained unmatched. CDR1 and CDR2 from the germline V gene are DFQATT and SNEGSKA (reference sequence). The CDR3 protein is CSAATSGTSNEQFF. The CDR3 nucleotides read TGCAGTGCCGCGACTAGCGGGACTTCCAATGAGCAGTTCTTC.

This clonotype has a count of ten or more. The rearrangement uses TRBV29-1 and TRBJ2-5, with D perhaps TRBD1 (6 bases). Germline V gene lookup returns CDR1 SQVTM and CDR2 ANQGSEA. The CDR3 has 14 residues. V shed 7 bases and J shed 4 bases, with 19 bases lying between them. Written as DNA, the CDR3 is TGCAGCGCCCCTAAAGGGGGTGGACGAGAGACCCAGTACTTC. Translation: CSAPKGGGRETQYF.

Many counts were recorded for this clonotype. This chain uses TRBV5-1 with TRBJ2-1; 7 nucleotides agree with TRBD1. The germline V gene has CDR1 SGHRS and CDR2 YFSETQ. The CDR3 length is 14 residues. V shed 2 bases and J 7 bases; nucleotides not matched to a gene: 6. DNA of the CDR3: TGCGCCAGCAGCTTCCCTACAGGGGCGAATGAGCAGTTCTTC. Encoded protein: CASSFPTGANEQFF.

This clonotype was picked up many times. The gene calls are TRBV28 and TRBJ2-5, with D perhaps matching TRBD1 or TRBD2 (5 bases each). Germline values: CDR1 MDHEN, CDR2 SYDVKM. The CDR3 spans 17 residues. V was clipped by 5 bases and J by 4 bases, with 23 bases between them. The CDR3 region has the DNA TGTGCCAGCAGTGAACGAATATCGGGGCAGAGACGAGAGACCCAGTACTTC. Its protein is CASSERISGQRRETQYF. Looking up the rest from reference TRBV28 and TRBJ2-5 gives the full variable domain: DVKVTQSSRYLVKRTGEKVFLECVQDMDHENMFWYRQDPGLGLRLIYFSYDVKMKEKGDIPEGYSVSREKKERFSLILESASTNQTSMYLCASSERISGQRRETQYFGPGTRLLVL.

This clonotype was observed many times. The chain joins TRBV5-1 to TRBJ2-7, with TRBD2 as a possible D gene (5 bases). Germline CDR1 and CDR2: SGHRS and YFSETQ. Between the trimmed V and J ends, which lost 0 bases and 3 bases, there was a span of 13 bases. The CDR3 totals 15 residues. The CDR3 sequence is CASSLVGSSLYEQYF. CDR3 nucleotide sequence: TGCGCCAGCAGCTTGGTTGGGAGTAGCCTCTACGAGCAGTACTTC.

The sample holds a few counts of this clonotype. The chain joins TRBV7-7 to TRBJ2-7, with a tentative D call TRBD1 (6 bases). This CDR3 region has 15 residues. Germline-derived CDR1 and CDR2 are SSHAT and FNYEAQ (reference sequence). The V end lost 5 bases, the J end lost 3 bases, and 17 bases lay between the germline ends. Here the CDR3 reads CASSQGVGDNYEQYF. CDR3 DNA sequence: TGTGCCAGCAGCCAAGGGGTTGGGGACAACTACGAGCAGTACTTC.

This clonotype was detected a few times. The CDR3 bases are TGTGCCAGCTCACTATCCGGGACCTTCTATGGCTACACCTTC. Translation: CASSLSGTFYGYTF. V gene TRBV18 combines with J gene TRBJ1-2; possible D gene TRBD1, 5 bases. The CDR3 has 14 residues. The V and J ends lost 4 bases and 4 bases respectively, with 13 bases between them. The germline CDR1 and CDR2 sequences are KGHSH and LQKENI.

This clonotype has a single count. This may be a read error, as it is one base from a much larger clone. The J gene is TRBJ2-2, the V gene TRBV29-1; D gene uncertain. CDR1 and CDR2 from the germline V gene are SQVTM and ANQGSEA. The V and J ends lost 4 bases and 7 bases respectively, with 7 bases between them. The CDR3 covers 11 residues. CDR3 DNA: TGCAGCGTTGTCGCGTTCGGGGAGCTGTTTTTT. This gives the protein CSVVAFGELFF.

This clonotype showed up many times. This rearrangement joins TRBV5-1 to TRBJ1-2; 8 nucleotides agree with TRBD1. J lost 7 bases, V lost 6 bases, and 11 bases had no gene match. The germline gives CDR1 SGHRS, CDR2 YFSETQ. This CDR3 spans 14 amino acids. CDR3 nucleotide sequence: TGCGCCAGCACCCCCGGAACAGGGGGTCGTGGCTACACCTTC. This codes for CASTPGTGGRGYTF. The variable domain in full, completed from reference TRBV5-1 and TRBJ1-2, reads KAGVTQTPRYLIKTRGQQVTLSCSPISGHRSVSWYQQTPGQGLQFLFEYFSETQRNKGNFPGRFSGRQFSNSRSEMNVSTLELGDSALYLCASTPGTGGRGYTFGSGTRLTVV.

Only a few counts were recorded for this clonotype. For the CDR3, the DNA is TGTGCCAGCAGCTTCTTCCGGGGCAGGCGCTCCTACAATGAGCAGTTCTTC. Translated: CASSFFRGRRSYNEQFF. J is TRBJ2-1 and V is TRBV11-2, with D possibly being TRBD1 or TRBD2 (5 bases each). V was cut by 3 bases and J by 0 bases, with 15 bases left in between. Germline values: CDR1 SGHAT, CDR2 FQNNGV. The CDR3 is 17 residues long.

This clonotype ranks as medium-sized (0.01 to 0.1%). CDR3 sequence: CATSRDQGAATTTGELFF. The CDR3 DNA is TGTGCCACCAGCAGAGACCAGGGGGCGGCTACTACAACCGGGGAGCTGTTTTTT. The chain is built from TRBV15 and TRBJ2-2; TRBD1 agrees at 8 bases. Germline assignment: CDR1 LNHNV and CDR2 YYDKDF (reference sequence). The J segment lost 5 bases and the V segment lost 0 bases, leaving 11 bases of the junction unmatched. The CDR3 is made up of 18 amino acids.

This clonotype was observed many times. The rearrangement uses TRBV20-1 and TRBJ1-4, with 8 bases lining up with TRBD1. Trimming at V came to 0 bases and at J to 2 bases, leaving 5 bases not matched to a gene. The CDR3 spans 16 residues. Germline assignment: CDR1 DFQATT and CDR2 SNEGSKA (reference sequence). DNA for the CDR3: TGCAGTGCTAGAGATCCGCGACAGGGGACTAATGAAAAACTGTTTTTT. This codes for CSARDPRQGTNEKLFF.

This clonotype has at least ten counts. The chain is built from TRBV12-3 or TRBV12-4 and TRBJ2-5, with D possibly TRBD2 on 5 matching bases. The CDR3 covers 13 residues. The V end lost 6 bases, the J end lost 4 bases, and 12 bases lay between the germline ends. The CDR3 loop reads CASSSRGLETQYF. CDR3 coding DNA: TGTGCCAGCAGCTCCCGGGGTTTAGAGACCCAGTACTTC.

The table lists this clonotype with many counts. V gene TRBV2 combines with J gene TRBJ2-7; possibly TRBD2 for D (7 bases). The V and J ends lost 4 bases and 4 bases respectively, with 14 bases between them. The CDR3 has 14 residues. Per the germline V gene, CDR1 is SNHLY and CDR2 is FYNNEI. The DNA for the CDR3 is TGTGCCAGCAGTGTGGGAGGGGGAGATTACGAGCAGTACTTC. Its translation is CASSVGGGDYEQYF.

CDR3 nucleotides: TGTGCCAGCAGTCCCCAAATCGGCGGGGGGGTCTACGAGCAGTACTTC. Protein sequence: CASSPQIGGGVYEQYF. The chain is built from TRBV12-3 or TRBV12-4 and TRBJ2-7; 9 bases line up with TRBD2. With 5 bases clipped from V and 3 bases from J, the junction kept 11 bases outside the gene matches. The CDR3 loop spans 16 amino acids.

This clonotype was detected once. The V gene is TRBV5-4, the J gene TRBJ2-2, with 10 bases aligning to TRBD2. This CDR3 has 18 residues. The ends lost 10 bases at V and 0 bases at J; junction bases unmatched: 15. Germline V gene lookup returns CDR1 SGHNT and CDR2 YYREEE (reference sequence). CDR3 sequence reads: CAGPPPGLAGANTGELFF. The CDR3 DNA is TGTGCCGGACCCCCTCCTGGGCTAGCGGGGGCGAACACCGGGGAGCTGTTTTTT.

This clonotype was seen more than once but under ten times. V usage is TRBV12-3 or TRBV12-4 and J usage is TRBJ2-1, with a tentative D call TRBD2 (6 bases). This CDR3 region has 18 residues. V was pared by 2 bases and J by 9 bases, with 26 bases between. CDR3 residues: CASSLSGSALGGLGEQFF. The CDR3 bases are TGTGCCAGCAGTTTAAGTGGTAGCGCCCTCGGGGGTCTCGGTGAGCAGTTCTTC.